The subject of this entry is one TCR beta chain. Its antigen is as yet unknown. The data belong to a study of siplizumab effects on memory and regulatory T cells. Germline V gene sequence: CDR1 SGHTA, CDR2 FQGNSA. Trimming at V came to 1 base and at J to 5 bases, leaving 8 bases not matched to a gene. The CDR3 covers 15 residues. It was 100,000 or so TCR templates that were assayed per sample. The assay was immunoSEQ multiplex PCR, and TCRdb's table has in-frame clones only and misses some. The sample shows about 69,000 clones, over 80% of them seen only once. General observations from the study: Alloreactive sequences tracing back to unstimulated CD4+ memory cells were significantly reduced by siplizumab. Sequences below about 10^-5 frequency were poorly captured, limiting mapping of alloreactive clones.

V is TRBV7-2 and J is TRBJ2-7; 7 bases agree with TRBD2. The receptor was isolated from a human donor in good health. Specimen: Tregs sorted from blood. CDR3: CASSLVIAGVNEQYF. CDR3 in DNA: TGTGCCAGCAGCTTAGTCATCGCGGGAGTTAACGAGCAGTACTTC.